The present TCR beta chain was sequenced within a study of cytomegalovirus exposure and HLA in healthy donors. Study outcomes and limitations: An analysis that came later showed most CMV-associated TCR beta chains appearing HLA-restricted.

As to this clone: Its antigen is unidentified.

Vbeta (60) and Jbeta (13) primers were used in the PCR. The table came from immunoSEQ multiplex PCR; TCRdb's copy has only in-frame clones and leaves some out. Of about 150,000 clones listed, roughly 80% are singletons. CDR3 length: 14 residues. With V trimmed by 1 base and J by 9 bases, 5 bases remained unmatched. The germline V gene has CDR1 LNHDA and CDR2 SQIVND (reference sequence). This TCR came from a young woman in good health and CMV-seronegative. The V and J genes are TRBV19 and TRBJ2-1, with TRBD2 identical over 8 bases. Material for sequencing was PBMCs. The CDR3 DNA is TGTGCCAGTAGTATAGCGGCCGGGAGGGGTGAGCAGTTCTTC. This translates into CASSIAAGRGEQFF.